This entry lists 3 T cell receptor beta chains sequenced from one sample in a study of regulatory T cells in long-lasting Graves disease. The time point was: newly diagnosed GD, antithyroid drugs for less than 3 months. Extracted RNA from PBMCs served as the source of the TCR library. CDR3 regions were amplified by Arm-PCR using iRepertoire HTBI primers to build TCR beta libraries. TCRdb redid the calling of the multiplex PCR reads with MiXCR, one entry per CDR3 protein. The sample contains roughly 510,000 distinct CDR3 sequences, roughly a sixth of which appear only once. A further study also used this sample, focusing on T cells in Graves' hyperthyroidism and ophthalmopathy.

This specimen consisted of peripheral blood mononuclear cells (PBMCs), obtained at new diagnosis, from a patient treated with antithyroid drugs. Receptor source: a man younger than 35 with Graves disease.

To note about this clonotype: This may be a read error, as it is one base from a much larger clone. The DNA of the CDR3 is TGTTCCAGCAGCGTCCCGGGGACAGGTCTCTACGAGCAGTACTTC. Residues: CSSSVPGTGLYEQYF. The genes are TRBV27 and TRBJ2-7; TRBD1 aligns across 8 bases. CDR3 length: 15 amino acids. Germline CDR1 reads MNHEY; CDR2 reads SMNVEV (reference sequence).

The chain is built from TRBV9 and TRBJ2-1; perhaps TRBD1 as D (5 bases). Germline lookup yields CDR1 SGDLS and CDR2 YYNGEE. The CDR3 has 15 residues. V was trimmed by 4 bases and J by 5 bases, leaving 16 bases between them. The CDR3 here is CASSLGQGRHNEQFF. The CDR3 coding sequence is TGTGCCAGCAGCCTTGGCCAGGGTCGCCACAATGAGCAGTTCTTC.

The table lists this clonotype with a few counts. The chain carries TRBV20-1 and TRBJ2-4; 8 positions match TRBD1. The CDR3 runs 13 residues. Germline V gene lookup returns CDR1 DFQATT and CDR2 SNEGSKA (reference sequence). J lost 13 bases, V lost 2 bases, and 10 bases had no gene match. Here the CDR3 reads CSARRLDRADQYF. CDR3 nucleotide sequence: TGCAGTGCTAGAAGGTTGGACAGGGCGGACCAGTACTTC.